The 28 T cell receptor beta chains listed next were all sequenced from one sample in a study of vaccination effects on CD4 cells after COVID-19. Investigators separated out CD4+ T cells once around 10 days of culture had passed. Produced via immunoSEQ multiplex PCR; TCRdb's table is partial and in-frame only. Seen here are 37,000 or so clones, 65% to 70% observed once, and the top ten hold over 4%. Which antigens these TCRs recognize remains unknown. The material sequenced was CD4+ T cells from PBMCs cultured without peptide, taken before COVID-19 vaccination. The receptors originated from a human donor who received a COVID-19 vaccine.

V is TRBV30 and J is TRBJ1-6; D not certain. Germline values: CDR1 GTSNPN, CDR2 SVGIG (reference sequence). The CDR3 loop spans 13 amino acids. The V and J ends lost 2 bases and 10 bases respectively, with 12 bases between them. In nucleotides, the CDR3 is TGTGCCTGGAGTAGAAGGGTCGGGTCACCCCTCCACTTT. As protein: CAWSRRVGSPLHF.

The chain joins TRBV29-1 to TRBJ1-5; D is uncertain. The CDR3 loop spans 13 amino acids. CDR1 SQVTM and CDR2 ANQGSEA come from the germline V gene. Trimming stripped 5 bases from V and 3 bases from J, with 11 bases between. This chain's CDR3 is CSVSRDPNQPQHF. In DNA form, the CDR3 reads TGCAGCGTTTCCCGGGATCCCAATCAGCCCCAGCATTTT.

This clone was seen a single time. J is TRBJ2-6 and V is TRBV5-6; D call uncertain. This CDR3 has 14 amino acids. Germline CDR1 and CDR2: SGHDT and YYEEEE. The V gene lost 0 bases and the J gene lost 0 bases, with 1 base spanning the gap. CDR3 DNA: TGTGCCAGCAGCTTGGCCTCTGGGGCCAACGTCCTGACTTTC. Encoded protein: CASSLASGANVLTF.

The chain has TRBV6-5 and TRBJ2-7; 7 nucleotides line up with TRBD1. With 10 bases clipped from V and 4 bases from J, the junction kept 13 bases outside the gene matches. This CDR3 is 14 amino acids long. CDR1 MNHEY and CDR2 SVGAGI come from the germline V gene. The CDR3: CAIGQALLQYEQYF. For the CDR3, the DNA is TGTGCCATAGGACAGGCCCTCTTACAATACGAGCAGTACTTC.

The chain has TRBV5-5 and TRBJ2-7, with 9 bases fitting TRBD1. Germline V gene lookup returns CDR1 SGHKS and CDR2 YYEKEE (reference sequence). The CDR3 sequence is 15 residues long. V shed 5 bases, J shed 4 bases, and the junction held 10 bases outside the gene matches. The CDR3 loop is CASRMDRGGFYEQYF. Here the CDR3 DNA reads TGTGCCAGCAGAATGGACAGGGGCGGTTTTTACGAGCAGTACTTC.

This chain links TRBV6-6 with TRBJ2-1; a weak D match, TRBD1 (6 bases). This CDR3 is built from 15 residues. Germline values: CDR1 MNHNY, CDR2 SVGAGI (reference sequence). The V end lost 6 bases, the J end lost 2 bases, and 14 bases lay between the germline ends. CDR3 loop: CASSRPGTPYNEQFF. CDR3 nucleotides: TGTGCCAGCAGCCGGCCCGGGACACCCTACAATGAGCAGTTCTTC.

The chain's CDR3 is CASSTAGGNTEAFF. The CDR3 DNA sequence: TGTGCCAGCTCAACCGCCGGGGGAAACACTGAAGCTTTCTTT. The chain joins TRBV18 to TRBJ1-1; D may be TRBD1 (5 bases). The germline gives CDR1 KGHSH, CDR2 LQKENI. The CDR3 runs to 14 residues. V lost 5 bases and J lost 2, with 12 bases in between.

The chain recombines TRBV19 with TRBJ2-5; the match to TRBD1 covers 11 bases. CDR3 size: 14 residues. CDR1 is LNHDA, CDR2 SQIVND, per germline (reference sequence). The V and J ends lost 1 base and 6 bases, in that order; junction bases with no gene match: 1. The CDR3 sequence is CASSIGDRGKTQYF. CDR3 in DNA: TGTGCCAGTAGTATAGGGGACAGGGGGAAGACCCAGTACTTC. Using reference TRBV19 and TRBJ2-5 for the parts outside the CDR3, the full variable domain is DGGITQSPKYLFRKEGQNVTLSCEQNLNHDAMYWYRQDPGQGLRLIYYSQIVNDFQKGDIAEGYSVSREKKESFPLTVTSAQKNPTAFYLCASSIGDRGKTQYFGPGTRLLVL.

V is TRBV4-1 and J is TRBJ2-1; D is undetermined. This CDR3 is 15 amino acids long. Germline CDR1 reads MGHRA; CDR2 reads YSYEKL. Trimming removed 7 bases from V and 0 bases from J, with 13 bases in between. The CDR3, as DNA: TGCGCCAGCACCCCTTCCGGAAGCTCCTACAATGAGCAGTTCTTC. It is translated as CASTPSGSSYNEQFF.

CDR3 region: CASSVSGRKETQYF. In DNA form, the CDR3 reads TGTGCCAGCAGCGTAAGCGGGAGGAAAGAGACCCAGTACTTC. The chain is built from TRBV7-6 and TRBJ2-5, with TRBD2 matching 9 bases. The trim removed 5 bases at V and 3 bases at J, leaving 4 bases unmatched. The germline gives CDR1 SGHVS, CDR2 FNYEAQ. This CDR3 contains 14 residues.

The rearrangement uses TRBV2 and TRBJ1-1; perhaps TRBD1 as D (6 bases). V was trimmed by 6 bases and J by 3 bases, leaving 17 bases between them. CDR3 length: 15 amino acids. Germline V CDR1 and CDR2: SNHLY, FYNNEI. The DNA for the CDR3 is TGTGCCAGCAGACCTCCCGGGAAGGGGGACACTGAAGCTTTCTTT. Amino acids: CASRPPGKGDTEAFF.

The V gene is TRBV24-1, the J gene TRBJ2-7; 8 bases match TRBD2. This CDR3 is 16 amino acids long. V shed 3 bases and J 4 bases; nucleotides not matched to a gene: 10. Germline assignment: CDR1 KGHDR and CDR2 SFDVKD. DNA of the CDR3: TGTGCCACCAGTGATCCTCGGGGGGGCGATGTTTACGAGCAGTACTTC. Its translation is CATSDPRGGDVYEQYF.

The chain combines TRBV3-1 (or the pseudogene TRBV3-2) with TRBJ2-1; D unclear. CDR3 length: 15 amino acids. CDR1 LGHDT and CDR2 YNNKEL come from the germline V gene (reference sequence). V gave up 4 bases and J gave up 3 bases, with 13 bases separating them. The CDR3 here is CASSPPGLDYNEQFF. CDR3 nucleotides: TGTGCCAGCAGCCCGCCTGGGCTAGACTACAATGAGCAGTTCTTC.

CDR3 region: CASSEDGRWRRGGYTF. The CDR3 DNA reads TGTGCCAGCAGTGAAGATGGGCGATGGAGGAGAGGCGGCTACACCTTC. V gene TRBV25-1 combines with J gene TRBJ1-2; D call uncertain. Germline loops: CDR1 MGHDK, CDR2 SYGVNS. Trimming stripped 2 bases from V and 8 bases from J, with 21 bases between. The CDR3 is made up of 16 amino acids.

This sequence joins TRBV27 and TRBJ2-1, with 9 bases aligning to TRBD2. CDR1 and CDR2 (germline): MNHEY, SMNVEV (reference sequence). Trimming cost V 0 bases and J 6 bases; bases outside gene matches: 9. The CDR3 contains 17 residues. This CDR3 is CASSLSPAGGLGNEQFF. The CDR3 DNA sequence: TGTGCCAGCAGTTTATCGCCAGCGGGAGGCCTGGGCAATGAGCAGTTCTTC.

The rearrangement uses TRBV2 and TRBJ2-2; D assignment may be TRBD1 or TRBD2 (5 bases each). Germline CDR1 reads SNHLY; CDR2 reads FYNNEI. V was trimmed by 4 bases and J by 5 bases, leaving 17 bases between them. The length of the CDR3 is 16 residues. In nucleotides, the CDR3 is TGTGCCAGCAGTGGCTTCGGGACGCTACTAACCGGGGAGCTGTTTTTT. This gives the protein CASSGFGTLLTGELFF.

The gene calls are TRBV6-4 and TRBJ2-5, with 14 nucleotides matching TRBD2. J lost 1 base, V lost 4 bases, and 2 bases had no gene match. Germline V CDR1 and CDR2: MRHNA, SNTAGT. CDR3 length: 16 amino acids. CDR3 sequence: CASSAGTSGGQETQYF. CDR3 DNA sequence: TGTGCCAGCAGTGCCGGGACTAGCGGGGGCCAAGAGACCCAGTACTTC.

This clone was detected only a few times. The CDR3 DNA follows: TGCGCCAGCAGCATAGGGACAGCGACTAGCGGGGCAGATACGCAGTATTTT. Translation gives CASSIGTATSGADTQYF. The rearrangement uses TRBV5-1 and TRBJ2-3; TRBD2 agrees at 11 bases. The germline CDR1 and CDR2 sequences are SGHRS and YFSETQ. V dropped 4 bases and J dropped 4; count of bases not matched to a gene: 11. The CDR3 contains 17 residues.

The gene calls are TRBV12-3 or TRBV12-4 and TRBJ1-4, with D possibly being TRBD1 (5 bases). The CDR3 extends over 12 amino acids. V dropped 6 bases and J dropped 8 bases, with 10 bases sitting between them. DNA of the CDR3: TGTGCCAGCAGGCCAGACAGCGAAAAACTGTTTTTT. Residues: CASRPDSEKLFF.

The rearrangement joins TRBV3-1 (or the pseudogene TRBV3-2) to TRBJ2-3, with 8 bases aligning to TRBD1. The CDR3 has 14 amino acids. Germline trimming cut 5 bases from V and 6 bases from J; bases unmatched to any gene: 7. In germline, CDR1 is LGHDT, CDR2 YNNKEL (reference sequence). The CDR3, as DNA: TGTGCCAGCAGCGACGAACAGGGGGTGGATACGCAGTATTTT. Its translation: CASSDEQGVDTQYF.

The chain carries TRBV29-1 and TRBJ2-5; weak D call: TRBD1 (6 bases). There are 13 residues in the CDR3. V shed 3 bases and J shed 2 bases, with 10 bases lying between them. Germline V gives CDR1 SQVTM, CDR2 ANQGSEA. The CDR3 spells CSVERGRQETQYF. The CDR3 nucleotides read TGCAGCGTTGAGAGGGGGAGACAAGAGACCCAGTACTTC. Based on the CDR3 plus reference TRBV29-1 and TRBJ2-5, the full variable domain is SAVISQKPSRDICQRGTSLTIQCQVDSQVTMMFWYRQQPGQSLTLIATANQGSEATYESGFVIDKFPISRPNLTFSTLTVSNMSPEDSSIYLCSVERGRQETQYFGPGTRLLVL.

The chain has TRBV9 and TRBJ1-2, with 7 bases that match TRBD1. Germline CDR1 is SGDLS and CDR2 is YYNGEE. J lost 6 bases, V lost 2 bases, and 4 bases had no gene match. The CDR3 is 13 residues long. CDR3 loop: CASSVTGADGYTF. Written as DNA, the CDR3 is TGTGCCAGCAGCGTTACAGGGGCGGATGGCTACACCTTC.

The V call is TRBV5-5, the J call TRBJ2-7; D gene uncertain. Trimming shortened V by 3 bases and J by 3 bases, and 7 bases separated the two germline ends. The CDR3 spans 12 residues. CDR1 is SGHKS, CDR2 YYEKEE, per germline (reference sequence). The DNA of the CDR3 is TGTGCCAGCAGCTATGGGCGCTACGAGCAGTACTTC. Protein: CASSYGRYEQYF.

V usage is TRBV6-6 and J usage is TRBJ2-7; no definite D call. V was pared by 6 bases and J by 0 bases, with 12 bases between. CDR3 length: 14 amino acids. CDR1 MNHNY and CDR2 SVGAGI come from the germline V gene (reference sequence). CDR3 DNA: TGTGCCAGCAGCTCCTCGACGGCCTCCTACGAGCAGTACTTC. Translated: CASSSSTASYEQYF.

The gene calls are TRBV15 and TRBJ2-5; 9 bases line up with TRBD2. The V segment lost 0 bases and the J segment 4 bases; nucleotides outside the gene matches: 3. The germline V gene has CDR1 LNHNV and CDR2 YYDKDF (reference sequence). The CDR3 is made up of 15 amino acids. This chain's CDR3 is CATSRDWTSAETQYF. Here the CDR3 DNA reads TGTGCCACCAGCAGAGATTGGACTAGCGCAGAGACCCAGTACTTC. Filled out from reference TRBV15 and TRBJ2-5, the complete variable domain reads DAMVIQNPRYQVTQFGKPVTLSCSQTLNHNVMYWYQQKSSQAPKLLFHYYDKDFNNEADTPDNFQSRRPNTSFCFLDIRSPGLGDTAMYLCATSRDWTSAETQYFGPGTRLLVL.

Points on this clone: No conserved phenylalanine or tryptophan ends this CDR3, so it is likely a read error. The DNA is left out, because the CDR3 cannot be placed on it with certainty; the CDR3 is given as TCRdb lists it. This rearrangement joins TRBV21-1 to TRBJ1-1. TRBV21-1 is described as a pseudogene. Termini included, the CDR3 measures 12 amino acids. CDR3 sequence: CASSKGIDWQHG.

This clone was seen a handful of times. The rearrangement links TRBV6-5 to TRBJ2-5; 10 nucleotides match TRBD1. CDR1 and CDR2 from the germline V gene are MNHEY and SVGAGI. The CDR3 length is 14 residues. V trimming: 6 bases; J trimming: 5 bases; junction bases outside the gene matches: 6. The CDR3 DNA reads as TGTGCCAGCAGGACAGGGGGCCCCGGGGAGACCCAGTACTTC. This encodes CASRTGGPGETQYF.

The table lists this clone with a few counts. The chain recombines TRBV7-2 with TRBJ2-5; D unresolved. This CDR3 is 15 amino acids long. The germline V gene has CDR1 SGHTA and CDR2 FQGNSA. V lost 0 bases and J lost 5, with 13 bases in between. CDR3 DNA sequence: TGTGCCAGCAGCTTAGCGTCGGTGGTGGGGGAGACCCAGTACTTC. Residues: CASSLASVVGETQYF.